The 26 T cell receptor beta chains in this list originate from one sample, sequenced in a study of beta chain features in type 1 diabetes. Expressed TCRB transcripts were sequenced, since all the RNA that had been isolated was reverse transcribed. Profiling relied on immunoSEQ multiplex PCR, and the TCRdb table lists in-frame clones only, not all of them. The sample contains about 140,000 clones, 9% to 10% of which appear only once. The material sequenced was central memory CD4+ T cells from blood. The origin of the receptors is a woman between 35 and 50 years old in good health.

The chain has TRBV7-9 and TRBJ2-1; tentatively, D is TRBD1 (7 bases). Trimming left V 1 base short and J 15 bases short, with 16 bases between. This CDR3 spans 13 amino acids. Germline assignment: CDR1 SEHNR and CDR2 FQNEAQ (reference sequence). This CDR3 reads CASSLEGGGRWFF. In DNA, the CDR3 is TGTGCCAGCAGCTTAGAAGGAGGGGGCCGGTGGTTCTTC.

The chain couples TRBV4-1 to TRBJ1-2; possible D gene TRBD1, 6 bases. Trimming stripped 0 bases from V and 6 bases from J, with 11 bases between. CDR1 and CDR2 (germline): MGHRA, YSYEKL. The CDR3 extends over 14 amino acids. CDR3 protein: CASSQDLRGDGYTF. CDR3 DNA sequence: TGCGCCAGCAGCCAAGATCTCAGGGGTGATGGCTACACCTTC.

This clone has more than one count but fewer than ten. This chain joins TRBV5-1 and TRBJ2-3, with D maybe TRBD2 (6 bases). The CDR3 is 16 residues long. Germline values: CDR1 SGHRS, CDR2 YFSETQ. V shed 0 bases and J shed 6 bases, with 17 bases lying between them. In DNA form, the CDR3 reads TGCGCCAGCAGCTTGGGTGCTAGCGCCGACGCGGATACGCAGTATTTT. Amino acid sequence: CASSLGASADADTQYF.

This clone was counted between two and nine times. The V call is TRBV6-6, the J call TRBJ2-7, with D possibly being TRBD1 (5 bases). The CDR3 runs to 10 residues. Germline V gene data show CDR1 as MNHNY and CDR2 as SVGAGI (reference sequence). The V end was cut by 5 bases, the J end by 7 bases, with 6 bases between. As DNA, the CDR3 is TGTGCCAGCAGTAGGGGAGAGCAGTACTTC. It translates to CASSRGEQYF.

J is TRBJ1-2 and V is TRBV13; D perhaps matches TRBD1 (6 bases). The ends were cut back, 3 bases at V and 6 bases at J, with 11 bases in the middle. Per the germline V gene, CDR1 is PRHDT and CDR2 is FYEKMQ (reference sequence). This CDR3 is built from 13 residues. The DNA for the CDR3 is TGTGCCAGCAGCTTGCAGGGGCGCGATGGCTACACCTTC. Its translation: CASSLQGRDGYTF.

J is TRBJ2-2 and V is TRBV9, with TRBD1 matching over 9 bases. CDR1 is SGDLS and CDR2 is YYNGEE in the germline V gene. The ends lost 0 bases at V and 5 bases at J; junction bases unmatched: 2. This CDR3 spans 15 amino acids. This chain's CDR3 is CASSVADRGTGELFF. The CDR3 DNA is TGTGCCAGCAGCGTAGCCGACAGGGGGACCGGGGAGCTGTTTTTT.

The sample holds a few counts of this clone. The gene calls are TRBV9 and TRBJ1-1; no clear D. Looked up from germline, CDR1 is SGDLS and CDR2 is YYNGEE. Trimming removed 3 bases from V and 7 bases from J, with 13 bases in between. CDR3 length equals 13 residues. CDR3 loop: CASSARGLGEAFF. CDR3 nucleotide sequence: TGTGCCAGCAGCGCGCGGGGATTGGGTGAAGCTTTCTTT.

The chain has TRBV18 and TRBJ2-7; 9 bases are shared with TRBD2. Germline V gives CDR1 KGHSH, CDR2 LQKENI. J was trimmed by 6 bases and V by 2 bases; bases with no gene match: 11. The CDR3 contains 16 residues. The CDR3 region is CASSPYDSSGGIEQYF. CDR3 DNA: TGTGCCAGCTCACCATACGACTCAAGCGGGGGGATCGAGCAGTACTTC.

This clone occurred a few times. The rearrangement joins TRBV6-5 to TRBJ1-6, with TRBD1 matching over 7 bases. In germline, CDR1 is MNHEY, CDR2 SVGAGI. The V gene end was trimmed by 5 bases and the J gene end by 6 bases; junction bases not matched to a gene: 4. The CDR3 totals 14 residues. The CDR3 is CASSNRGPNSPLHF. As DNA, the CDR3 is TGTGCCAGCAGTAACAGGGGCCCTAATTCACCCCTCCACTTT.

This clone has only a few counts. In nucleotides, the CDR3 is TGTGCCAGCAGCTTACTCGGGACTAGCGGAGGAAATGAGCAGTTCTTC. Its translation: CASSLLGTSGGNEQFF. The chain uses TRBV7-2 and TRBJ2-1, with 11 bases that match TRBD2. Germline loops: CDR1 SGHTA, CDR2 FQGNSA. The CDR3 covers 16 residues. The V and J ends lost 2 bases and 7 bases, in that order; junction bases with no gene match: 7.

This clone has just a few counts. The chain's CDR3 is CASSDSGGAYEQFF. DNA for the CDR3: TGTGCCAGCAGTGACTCGGGGGGGGCCTATGAGCAGTTCTTC. This chain links TRBV6-4 with TRBJ2-1; tentatively, D is TRBD2 (7 bases). Germline V gene sequence: CDR1 MRHNA, CDR2 SNTAGT. Trimming removed 0 bases from V and 8 bases from J, with 11 bases in between. CDR3 length: 14 residues.

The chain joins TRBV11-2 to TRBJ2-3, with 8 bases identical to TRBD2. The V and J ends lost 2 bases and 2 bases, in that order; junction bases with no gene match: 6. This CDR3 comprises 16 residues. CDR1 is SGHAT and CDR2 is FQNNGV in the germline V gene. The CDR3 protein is CASSLKLAANTDTQYF. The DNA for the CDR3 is TGTGCCAGCAGCTTAAAACTAGCGGCGAACACAGATACGCAGTATTTT.

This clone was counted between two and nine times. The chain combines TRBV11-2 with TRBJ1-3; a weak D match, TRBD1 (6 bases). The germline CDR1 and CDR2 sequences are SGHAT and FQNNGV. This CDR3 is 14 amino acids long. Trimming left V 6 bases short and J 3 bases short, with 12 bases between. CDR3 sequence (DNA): TGTGCCAGCAGGCAGGGGATCGGTGGAAACACCATATATTTT. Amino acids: CASRQGIGGNTIYF.

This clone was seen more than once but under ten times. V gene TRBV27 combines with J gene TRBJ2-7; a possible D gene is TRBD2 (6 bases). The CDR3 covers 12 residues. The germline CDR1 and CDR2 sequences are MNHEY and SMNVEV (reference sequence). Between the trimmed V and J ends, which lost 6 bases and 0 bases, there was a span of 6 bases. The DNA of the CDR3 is TGTGCCAGCAGGGACTACTCCTACGAGCAGTACTTC. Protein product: CASRDYSYEQYF.

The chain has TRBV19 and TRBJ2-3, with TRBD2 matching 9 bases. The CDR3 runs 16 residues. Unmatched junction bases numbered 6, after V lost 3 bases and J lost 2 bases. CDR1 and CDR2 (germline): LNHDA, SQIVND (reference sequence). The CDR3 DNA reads TGTGCCAGTAGTATGGTAGCGGGGGCTCCCACAGATACGCAGTATTTT. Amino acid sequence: CASSMVAGAPTDTQYF.

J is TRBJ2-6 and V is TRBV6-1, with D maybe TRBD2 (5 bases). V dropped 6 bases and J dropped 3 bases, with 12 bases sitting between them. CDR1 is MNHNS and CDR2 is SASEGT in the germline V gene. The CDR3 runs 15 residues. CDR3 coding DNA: TGTGCCAGCAGACCCCCGGGGATTGGGGCCAACGTCCTGACTTTC. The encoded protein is CASRPPGIGANVLTF.

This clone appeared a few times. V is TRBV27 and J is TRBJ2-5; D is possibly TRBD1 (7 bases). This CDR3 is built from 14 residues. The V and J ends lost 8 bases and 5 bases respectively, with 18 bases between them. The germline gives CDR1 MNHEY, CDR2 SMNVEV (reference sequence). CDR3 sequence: CASRFRGEWETQYF. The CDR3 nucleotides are TGTGCCAGCCGATTCAGGGGGGAGTGGGAGACCCAGTACTTC.

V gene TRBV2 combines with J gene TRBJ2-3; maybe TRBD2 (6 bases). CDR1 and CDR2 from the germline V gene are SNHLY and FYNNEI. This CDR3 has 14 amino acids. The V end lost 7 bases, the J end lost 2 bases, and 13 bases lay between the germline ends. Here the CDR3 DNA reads TGTGCCAGCAAGGAGGGGCTTTCCACAGATACGCAGTATTTT. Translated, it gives CASKEGLSTDTQYF.

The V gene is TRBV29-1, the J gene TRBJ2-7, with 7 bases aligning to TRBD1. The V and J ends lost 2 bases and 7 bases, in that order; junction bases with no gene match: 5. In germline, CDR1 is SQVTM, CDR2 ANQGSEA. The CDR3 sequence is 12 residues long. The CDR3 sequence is CSVEQGVGEQYF. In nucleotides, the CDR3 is TGCAGCGTTGAACAGGGGGTTGGTGAGCAGTACTTC.

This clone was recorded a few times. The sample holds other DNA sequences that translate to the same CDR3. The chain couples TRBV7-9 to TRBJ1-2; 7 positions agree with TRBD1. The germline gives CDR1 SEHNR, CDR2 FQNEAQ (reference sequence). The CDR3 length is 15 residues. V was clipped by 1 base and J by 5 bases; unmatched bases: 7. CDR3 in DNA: TGTGCCAGCAGCTTAGGACAGGGCGGTGGGTATGGCTACACCTTC. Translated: CASSLGQGGGYGYTF.

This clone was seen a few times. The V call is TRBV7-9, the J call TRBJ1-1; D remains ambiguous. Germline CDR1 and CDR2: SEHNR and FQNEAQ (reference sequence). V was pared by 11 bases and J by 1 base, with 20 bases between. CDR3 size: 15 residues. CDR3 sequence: CAPGIDLRPNTEAFF. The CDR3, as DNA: TGTGCCCCAGGAATCGATCTCAGGCCGAACACTGAAGCTTTCTTT.

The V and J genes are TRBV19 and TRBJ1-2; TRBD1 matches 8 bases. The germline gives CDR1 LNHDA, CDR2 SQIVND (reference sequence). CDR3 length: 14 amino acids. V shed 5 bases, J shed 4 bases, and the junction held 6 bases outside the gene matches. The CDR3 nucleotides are TGTGCCAGTAGTTTCTCGGACAGGGCCTATGGCTACACCTTC. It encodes CASSFSDRAYGYTF.

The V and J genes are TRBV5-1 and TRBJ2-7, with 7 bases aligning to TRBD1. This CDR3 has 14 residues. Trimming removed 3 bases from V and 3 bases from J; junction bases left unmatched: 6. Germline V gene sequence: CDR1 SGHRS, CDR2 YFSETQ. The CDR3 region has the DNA TGCGCCAGCAGCTCCTCCGGACAGGTCTACGAGCAGTACTTC. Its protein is CASSSSGQVYEQYF.

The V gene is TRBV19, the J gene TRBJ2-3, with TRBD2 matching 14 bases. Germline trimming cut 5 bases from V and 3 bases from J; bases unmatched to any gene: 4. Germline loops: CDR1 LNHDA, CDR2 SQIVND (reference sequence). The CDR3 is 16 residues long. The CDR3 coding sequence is TGTGCCAGTAGTTCGGGACTAGCGGGGGCTACAGATACGCAGTATTTT. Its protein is CASSSGLAGATDTQYF. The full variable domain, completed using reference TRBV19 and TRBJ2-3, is DGGITQSPKYLFRKEGQNVTLSCEQNLNHDAMYWYRQDPGQGLRLIYYSQIVNDFQKGDIAEGYSVSREKKESFPLTVTSAQKNPTAFYLCASSSGLAGATDTQYFGPGTRLTVL.

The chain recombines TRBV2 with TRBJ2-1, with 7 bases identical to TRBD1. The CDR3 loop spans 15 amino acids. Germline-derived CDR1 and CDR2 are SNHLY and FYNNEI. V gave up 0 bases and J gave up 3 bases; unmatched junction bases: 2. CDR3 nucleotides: TGTGCCAGCAGTGAAGCACGGACAGGCTACAATGAGCAGTTCTTC. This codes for CASSEARTGYNEQFF.

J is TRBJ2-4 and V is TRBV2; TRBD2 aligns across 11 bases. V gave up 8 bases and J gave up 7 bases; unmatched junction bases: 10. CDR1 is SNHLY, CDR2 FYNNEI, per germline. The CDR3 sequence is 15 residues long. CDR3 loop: CASQLAGGPMNIQYF. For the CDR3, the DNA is TGTGCCAGCCAGCTAGCGGGGGGCCCAATGAACATTCAGTACTTC.